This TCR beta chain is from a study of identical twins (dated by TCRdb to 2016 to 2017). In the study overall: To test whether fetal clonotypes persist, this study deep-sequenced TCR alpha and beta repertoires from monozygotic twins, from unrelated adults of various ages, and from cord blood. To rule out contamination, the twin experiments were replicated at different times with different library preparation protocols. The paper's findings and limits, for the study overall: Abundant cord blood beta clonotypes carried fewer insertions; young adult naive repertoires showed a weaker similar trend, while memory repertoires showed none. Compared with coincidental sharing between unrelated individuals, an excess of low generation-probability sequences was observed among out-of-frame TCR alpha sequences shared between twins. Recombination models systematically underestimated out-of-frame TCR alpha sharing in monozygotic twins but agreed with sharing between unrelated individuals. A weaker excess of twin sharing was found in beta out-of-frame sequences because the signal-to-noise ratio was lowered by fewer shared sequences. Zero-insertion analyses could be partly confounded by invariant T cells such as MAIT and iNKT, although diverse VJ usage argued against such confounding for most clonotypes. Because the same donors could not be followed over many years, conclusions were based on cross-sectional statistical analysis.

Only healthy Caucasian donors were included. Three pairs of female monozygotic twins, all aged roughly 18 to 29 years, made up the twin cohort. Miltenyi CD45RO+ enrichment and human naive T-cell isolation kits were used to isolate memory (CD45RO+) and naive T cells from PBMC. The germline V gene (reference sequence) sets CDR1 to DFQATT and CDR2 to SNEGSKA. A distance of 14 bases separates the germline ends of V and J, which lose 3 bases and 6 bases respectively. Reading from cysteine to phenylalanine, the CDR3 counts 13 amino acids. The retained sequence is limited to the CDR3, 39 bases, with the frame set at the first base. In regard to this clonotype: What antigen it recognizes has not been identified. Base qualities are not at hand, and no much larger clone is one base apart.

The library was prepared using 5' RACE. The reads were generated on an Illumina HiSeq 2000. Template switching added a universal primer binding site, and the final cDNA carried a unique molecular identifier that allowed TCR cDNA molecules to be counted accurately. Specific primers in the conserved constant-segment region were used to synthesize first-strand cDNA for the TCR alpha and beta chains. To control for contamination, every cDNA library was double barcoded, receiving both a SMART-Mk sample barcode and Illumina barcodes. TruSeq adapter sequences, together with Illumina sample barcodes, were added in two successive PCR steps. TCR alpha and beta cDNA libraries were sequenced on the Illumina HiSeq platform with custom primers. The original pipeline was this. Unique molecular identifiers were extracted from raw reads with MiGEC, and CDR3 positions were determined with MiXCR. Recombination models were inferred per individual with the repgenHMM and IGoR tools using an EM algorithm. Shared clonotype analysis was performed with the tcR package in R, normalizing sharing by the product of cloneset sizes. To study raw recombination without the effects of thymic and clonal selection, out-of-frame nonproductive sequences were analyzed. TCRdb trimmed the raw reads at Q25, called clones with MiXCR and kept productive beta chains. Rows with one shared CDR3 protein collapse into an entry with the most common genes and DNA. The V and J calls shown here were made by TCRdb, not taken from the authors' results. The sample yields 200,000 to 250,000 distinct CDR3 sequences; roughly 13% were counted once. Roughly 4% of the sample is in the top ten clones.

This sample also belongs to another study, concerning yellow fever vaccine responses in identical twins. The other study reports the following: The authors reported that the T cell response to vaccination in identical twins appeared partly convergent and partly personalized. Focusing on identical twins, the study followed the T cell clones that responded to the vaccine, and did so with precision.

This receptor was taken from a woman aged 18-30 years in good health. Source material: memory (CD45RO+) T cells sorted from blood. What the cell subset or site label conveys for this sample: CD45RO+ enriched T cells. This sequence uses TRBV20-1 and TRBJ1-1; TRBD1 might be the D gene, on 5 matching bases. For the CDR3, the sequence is CSASPPGRSEAFF. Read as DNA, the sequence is TGCAGTGCTAGCCCTCCAGGGAGGTCTGAAGCTTTCTTT.